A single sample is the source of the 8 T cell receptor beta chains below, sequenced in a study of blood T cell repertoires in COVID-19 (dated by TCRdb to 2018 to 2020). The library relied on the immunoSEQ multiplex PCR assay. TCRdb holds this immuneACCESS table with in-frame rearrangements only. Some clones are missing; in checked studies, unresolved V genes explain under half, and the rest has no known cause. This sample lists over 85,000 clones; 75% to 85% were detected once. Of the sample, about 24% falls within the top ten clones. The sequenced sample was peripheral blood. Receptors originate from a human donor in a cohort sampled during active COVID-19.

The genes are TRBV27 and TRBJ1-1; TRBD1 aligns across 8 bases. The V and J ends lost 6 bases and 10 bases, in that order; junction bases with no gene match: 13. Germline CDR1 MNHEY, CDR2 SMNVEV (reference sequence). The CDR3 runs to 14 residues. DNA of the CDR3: TGTGCCAGCAGACTCCAGGGGGCTGCATCGGGAGCTTTCTTT. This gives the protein CASRLQGAASGAFF.

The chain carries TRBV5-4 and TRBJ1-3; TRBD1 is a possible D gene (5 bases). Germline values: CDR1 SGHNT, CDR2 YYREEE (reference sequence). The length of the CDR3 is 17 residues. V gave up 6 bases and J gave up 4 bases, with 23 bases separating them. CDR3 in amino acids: CASNTSVVRGAGNTIYF. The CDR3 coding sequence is TGTGCCAGCAATACTTCGGTAGTTAGGGGCGCCGGAAACACCATATATTTT.

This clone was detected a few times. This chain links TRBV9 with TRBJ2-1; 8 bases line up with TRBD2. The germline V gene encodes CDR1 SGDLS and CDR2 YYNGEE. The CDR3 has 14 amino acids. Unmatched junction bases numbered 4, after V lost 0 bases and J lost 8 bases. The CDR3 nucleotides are TGTGCCAGCAGCGTAGGACTAGCGTCCGATGAGCAGTTCTTC. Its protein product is CASSVGLASDEQFF.

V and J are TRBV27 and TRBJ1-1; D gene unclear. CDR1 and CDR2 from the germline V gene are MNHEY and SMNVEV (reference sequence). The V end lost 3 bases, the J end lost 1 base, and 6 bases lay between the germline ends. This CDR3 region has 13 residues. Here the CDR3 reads CASSFSGNTEAFF. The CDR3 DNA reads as TGTGCCAGCAGTTTTTCGGGGAACACTGAAGCTTTCTTT.

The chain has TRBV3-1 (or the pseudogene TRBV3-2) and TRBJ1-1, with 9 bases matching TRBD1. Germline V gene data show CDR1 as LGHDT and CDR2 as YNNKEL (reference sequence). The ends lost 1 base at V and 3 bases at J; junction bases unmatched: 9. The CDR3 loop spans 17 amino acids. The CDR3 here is CASSQGIGDRVDTEAFF. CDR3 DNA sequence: TGTGCCAGCAGCCAAGGCATAGGGGACAGGGTGGACACTGAAGCTTTCTTT.

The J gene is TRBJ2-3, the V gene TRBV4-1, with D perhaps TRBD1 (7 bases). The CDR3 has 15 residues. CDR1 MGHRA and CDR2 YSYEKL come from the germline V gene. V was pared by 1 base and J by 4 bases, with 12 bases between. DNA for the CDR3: TGCGCCAGCAGCCAAGGACAGGGAGGCGCAGATACGCAGTATTTT. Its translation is CASSQGQGGADTQYF.

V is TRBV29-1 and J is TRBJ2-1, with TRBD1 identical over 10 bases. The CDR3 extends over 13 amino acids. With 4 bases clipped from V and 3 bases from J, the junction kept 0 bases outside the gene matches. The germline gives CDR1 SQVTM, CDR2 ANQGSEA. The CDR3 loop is CSVGTGGYNEQFF. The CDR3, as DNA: TGCAGCGTTGGGACAGGGGGCTACAATGAGCAGTTCTTC.

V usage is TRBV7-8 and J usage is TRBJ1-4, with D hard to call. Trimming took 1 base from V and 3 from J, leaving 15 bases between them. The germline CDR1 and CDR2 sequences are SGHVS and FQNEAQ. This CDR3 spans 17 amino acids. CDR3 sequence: CASSLVDLGGPNEKLFF. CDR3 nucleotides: TGTGCCAGCAGCTTAGTGGACTTGGGAGGTCCTAATGAAAAACTGTTTTTT.